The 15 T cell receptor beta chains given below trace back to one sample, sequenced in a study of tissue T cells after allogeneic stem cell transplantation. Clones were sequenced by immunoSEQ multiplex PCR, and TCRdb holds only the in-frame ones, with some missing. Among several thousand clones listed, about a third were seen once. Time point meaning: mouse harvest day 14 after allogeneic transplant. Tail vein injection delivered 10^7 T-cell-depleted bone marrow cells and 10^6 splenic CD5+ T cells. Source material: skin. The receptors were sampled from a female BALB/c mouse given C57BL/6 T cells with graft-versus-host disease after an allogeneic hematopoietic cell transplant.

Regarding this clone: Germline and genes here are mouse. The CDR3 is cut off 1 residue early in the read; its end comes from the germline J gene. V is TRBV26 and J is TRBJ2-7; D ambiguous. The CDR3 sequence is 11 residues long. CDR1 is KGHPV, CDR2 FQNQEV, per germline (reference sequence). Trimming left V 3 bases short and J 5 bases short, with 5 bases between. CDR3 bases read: TGTGCCAGCAGTCTCGACAATGAACAGTAC. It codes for CASSLDNEQY. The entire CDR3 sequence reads CASSLDNEQYF.

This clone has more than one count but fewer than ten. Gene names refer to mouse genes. The DNA read from the CDR3 is TGTGGTGCTAGGGAGGGCAGTTCTTCTGGAAATACGCTCTAT. Translation gives CGAREGSSSGNTLY. In full, the CDR3 reads CGAREGSSSGNTLYF. The gene calls are TRBV20 and TRBJ1-3; D gene unclear. The read halts 1 residue ahead of the CDR3 end, with the missing end drawn from the germline J gene. This CDR3 spans 15 amino acids. Per the germline V gene, CDR1 is GFQATS and CDR2 is STVNSAI. The V and J ends lost 0 bases and 0 bases respectively, with 9 bases between them. Full variable domain (remainder filled in from reference TRBV20 and TRBJ1-3): GALVYQYPRRTICKSGTSMRMECQAVGFQATSVAWYRQSPQKTFELIALSTVNSAIKYEQNFTQEKFPISHPNLSFSSMTVLNAYLEDRGLYLCGAREGSSSGNTLYFGEGSRLIVV.

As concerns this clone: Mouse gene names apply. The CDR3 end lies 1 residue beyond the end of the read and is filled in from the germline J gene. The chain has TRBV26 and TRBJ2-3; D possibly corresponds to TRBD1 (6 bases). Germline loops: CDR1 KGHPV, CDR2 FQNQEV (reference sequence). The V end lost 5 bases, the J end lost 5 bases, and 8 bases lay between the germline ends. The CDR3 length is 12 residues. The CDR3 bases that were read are TGTGCCAGCAGTTCGACAGGAGAAACGCTGTAT. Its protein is CASSSTGETLY. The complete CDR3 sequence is CASSSTGETLYF.

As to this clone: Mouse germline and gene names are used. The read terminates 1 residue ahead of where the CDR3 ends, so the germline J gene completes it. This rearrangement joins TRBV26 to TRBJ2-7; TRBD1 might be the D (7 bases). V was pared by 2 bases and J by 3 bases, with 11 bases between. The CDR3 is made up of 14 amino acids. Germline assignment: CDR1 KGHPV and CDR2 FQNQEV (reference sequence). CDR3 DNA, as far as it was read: TGTGCCAGCAGTCTGGGGCAGGGGGGCTATGAACAGTAC. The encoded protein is CASSLGQGGYEQY. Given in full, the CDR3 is CASSLGQGGYEQYF.

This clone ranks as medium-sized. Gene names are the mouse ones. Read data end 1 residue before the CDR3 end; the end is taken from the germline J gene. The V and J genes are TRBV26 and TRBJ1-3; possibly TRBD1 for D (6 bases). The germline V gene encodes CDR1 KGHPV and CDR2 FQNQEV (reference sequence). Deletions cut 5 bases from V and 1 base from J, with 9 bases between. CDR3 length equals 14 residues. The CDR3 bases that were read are TGTGCCAGCAGTACAGGGAACTCTGGAAATACGCTCTAT. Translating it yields CASSTGNSGNTLY. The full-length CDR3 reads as CASSTGNSGNTLYF.

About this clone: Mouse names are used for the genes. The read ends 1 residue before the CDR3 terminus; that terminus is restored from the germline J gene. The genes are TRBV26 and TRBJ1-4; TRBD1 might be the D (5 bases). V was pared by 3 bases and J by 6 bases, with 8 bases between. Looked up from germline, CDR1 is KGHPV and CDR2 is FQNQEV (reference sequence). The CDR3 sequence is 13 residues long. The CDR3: CASSLRGHERLFF. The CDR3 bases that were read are TGTGCCAGCAGTCTACGGGGACACGAAAGATTATTT. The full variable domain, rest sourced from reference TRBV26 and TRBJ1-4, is NSKVIQTPRYLVKGQGQKAKMRCIPEKGHPVVFWYQQNKNNEFKFLINFQNQEVLQQIDMTEKRFSAECPSNSPCSLEIQSSEAGDSALYLCASSLRGHERLFFGHGTKLSVL.

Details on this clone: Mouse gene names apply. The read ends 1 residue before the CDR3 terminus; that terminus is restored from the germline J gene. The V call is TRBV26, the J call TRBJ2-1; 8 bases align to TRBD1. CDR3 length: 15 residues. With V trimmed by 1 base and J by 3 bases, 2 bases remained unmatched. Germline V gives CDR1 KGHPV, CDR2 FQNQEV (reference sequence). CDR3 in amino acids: CASSLLDRAYAEQFF. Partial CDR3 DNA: TGTGCCAGCAGTCTGTTGGACAGGGCCTATGCTGAGCAGTTC.

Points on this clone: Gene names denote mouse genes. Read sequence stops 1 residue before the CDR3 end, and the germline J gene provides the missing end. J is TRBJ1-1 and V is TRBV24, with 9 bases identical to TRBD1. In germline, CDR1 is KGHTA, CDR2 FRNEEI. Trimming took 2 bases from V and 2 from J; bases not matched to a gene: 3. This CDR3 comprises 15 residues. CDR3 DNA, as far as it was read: TGTGCCAGCAGTCTGGGACAGGGGAGCAACACAGAAGTCTTC. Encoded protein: CASSLGQGSNTEVF. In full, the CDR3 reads CASSLGQGSNTEVFF.

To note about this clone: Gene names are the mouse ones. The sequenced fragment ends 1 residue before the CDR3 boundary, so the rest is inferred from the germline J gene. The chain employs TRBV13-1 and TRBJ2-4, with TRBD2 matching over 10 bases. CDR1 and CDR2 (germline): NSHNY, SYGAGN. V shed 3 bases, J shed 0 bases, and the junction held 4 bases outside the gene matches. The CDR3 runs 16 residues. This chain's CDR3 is CASSVSGGASQNTLYF. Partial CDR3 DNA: TGTGCCAGCAGTGTCTCTGGGGGGGCTAGTCAAAACACCTTGTAC.

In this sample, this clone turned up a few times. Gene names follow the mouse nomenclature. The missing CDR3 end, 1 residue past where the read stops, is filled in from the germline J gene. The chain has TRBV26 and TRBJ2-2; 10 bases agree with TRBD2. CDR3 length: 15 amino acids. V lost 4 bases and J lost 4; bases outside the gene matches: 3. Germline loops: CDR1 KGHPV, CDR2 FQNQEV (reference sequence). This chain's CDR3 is CASSPRLGGTGQLYF. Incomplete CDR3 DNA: TGTGCCAGCAGTCCTCGACTGGGGGGCACCGGGCAGCTCTAC.

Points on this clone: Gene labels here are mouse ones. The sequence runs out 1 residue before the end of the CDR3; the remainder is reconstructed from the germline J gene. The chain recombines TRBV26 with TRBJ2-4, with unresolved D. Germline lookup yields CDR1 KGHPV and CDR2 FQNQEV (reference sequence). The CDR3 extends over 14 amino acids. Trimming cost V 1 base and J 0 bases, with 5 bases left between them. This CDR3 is CASSLLGSQNTLYF. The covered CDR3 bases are TGTGCCAGCAGTCTGTTGGGTAGTCAAAACACCTTGTAC.

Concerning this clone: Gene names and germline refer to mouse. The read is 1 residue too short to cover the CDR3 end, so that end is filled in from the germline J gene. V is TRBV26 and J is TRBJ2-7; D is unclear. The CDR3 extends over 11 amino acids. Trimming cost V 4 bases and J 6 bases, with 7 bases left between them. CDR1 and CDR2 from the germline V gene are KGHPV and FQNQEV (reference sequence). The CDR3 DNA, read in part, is TGTGCCAGCAGTCCTACAGTTGAACAGTAC. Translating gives CASSPTVEQY. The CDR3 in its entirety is CASSPTVEQYF.

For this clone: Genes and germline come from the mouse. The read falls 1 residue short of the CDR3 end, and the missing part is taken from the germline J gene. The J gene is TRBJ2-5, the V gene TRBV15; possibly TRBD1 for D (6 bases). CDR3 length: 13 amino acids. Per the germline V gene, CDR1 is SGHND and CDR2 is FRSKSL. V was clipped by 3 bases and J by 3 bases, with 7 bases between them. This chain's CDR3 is CASSFGQQDTQYF. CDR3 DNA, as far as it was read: TGTGCCAGCAGTTTCGGACAGCAAGACACCCAGTAC.

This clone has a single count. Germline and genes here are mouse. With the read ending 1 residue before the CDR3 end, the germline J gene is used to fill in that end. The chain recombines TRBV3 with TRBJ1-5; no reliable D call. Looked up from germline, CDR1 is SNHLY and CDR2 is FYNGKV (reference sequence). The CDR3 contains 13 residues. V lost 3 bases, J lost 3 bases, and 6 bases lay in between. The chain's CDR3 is CASSFDINQAPLF. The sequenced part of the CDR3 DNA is TGTGCCAGCAGCTTTGACATCAACCAGGCTCCGCTT.

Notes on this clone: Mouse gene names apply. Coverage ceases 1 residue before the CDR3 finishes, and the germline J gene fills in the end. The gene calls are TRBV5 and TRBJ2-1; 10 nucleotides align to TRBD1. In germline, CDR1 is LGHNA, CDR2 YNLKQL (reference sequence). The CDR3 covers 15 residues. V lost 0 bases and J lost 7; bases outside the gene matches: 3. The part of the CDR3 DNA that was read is TGTGCCAGCAGCCAAGAGACAGGGGGCAGGGCTGAGCAGTTC. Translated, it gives CASSQETGGRAEQF. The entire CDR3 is CASSQETGGRAEQFF.